This record covers a single T cell receptor (beta chain). Its antigen is undetermined. One end of the junction does not line up with germline, which may come from a read error. The record originates from a study of post-analysis software for immune sequencing data. Notes on the study in general: Those with multiple sclerosis, the patient group, showed significantly lower normalized Chao1 diversity than controls. Four or five TRBV segments occurring more often in patients than controls included TRBV5-6, TRBV5-1 and TRBV20-1.

Looked up from germline, CDR1 is SQVTM and CDR2 is ANQGSEA. The CDR3 is made up of 14 amino acids. Unique molecular identifiers tagged the TCR beta cDNA libraries. When roughly 0.85 to 11 million T cells were used, they gave around 500,000 cDNA molecules. TCRdb recomputed calls from the PCR reads with MiXCR, one row per CDR3 protein. Here the sample spans fewer than 700,000 distinct CDR3 sequences, roughly 40% being singletons. The specimen sequenced was blood. The chain couples TRBV29-1 to TRBJ1-2; D remains unclear. The source of this sequence is a girl between 10 and 17 years old with multiple sclerosis. The CDR3 loop reads CSVKEKGLGYGYTF. CDR3 bases: TGCAGCGTTAAAGAGAAGGGCCTAGGTTATGGCTACACCTTC.